Here is one TCR beta chain with its context. Its specificity is unknown. The sample originates from a study of cytomegalovirus exposure and HLA in healthy donors. General study findings and limits: The authors confirmed in vitro that three CMV-associated chains were specific for CMV antigens. About 150 TCR beta chains were listed as cytomegalovirus-associated. The classifier reportedly diagnosed cytomegalovirus status with high specificity and sensitivity.

Assay used: immunoSEQ multiplex PCR; TCRdb lists only in-frame clones, some missing. The sample consists of about 110,000 clones, over 85% of them appearing once. CDR3 length: 14 residues. J gave up 2 bases and V 4 bases, and 4 bases lay outside the gene matches. From germline, CDR1 is SQVTM and CDR2 ANQGSEA. This sequence joins TRBV29-1 and TRBJ1-3, with TRBD1 matching over 8 bases. Specimen: PBMCs. The sequence came from a woman aged 18-29 years in good health and CMV-seronegative. The CDR3 coding sequence is TGCAGCGTTGGCGACAGGGGCACTGGAAACACCATATATTTT. It codes for CSVGDRGTGNTIYF.